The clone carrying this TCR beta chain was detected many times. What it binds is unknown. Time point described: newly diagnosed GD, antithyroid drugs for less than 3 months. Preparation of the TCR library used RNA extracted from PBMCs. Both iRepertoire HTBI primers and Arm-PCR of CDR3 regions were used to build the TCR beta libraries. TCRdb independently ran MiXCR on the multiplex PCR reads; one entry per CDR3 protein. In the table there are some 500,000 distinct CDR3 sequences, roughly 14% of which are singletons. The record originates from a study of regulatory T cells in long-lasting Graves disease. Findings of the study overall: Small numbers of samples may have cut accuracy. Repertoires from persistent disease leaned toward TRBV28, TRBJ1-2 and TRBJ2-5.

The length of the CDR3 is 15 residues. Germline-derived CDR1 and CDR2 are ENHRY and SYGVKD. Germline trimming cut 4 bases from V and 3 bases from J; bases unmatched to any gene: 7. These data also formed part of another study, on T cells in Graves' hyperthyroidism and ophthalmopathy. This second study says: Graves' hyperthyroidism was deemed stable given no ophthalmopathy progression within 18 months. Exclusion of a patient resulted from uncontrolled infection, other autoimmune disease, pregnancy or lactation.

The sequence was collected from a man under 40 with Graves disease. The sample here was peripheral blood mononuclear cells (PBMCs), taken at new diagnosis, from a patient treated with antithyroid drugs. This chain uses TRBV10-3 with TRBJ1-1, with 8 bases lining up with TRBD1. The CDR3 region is CAISARTGSHTEAFF. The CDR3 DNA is TGTGCCATCAGTGCCCGGACAGGGAGCCACACTGAAGCTTTCTTT.